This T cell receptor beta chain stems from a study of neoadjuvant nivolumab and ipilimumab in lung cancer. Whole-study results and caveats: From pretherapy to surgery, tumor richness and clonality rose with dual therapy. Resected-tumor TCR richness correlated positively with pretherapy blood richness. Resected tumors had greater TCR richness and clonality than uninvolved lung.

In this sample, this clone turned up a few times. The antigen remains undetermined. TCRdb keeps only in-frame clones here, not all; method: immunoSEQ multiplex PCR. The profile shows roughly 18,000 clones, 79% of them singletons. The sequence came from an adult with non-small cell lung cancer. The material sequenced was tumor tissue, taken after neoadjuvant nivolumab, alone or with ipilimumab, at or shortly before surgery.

CDR3 sequence reads: CSVEGGGQRTDTQYF. The CDR3 DNA reads as TGCAGCGTTGAGGGAGGGGGACAGAGAACAGATACGCAGTATTTT. This chain links TRBV29-1 with TRBJ2-3; D may correspond to TRBD1 or TRBD2 (7 bases each). Between the trimmed V and J ends, which lost 3 bases and 3 bases, there was a span of 16 bases. This CDR3 is 15 amino acids long. Per germline, CDR1 SQVTM and CDR2 ANQGSEA.